This TCR beta chain was observed in a study of T cells in Graves' hyperthyroidism and ophthalmopathy (dated by TCRdb to between 2018 and 2021). About the investigation overall: Peripheral blood samples were taken at the time of initial diagnosis, prior to any treatment. A discovery cohort of about 100 patients, approximately 44 with Graves' ophthalmopathy and 55 to 60 with stable Graves' hyperthyroidism, was used to find distinguishing TCR V-J signatures. Prospective prediction of ophthalmopathy was tested in an independent validation cohort of some 20 hyperthyroidism patients and 15 to 17 patients who later progressed to ophthalmopathy. The 75 to 100 discovery patients were divided at random into training and test sets in a 7:3 ratio. The study also compared thyroid tissue and blood T-cell repertoires from about 6 Graves' hyperthyroidism patients. Following sampling, methimazole starting at 30 mg daily was given to hyperthyroidism patients, and high-dose intravenous methylprednisolone was given to ophthalmopathy patients. TCR Vbeta CDR3 sequencing of 120 to 150 peripheral blood samples (roughly 41 ophthalmopathy, over 70 hyperthyroidism and around 17 progressor patients) is reported in the paper.

The sample holds many counts of this clonotype. It lacks a known antigen. One base away there is no much larger clone; base qualities are not given. V is pared back by 0 bases and J by 6 bases, with 8 bases lying between the germline termini. CDR1 and CDR2 were assigned from the germline V gene as MNHEY and SVGEGT. The CDR3, from cysteine to phenylalanine, totals 13 residues. Here the CDR3 DNA is all that survives: 39 bases in frame from base 1. Study-level results and caveats: No statistical method was used to fix the sample size in advance, and group allocation was not hidden from the investigators. In validation, the model predicted progression to ophthalmopathy a median of roughly 6.2 months before onset, with approximately 70% sensitivity and almost 75% specificity. A model built on a 13 V-J signature distinguished ophthalmopathy from stable hyperthyroidism, reaching 85% to 90% sensitivity and under 84% specificity in cross-validation and 80%/75% in testing. Blood samples also contained most of the expanded thyroid clonotypes (frequency above 0.001), which suggests that blood repertoires may reflect thyroid immune responses.

Graves' hyperthyroidism was defined as stable when no progression to ophthalmopathy occurred over 18 months of follow-up. Hyperthyroidism patients were newly diagnosed, had a disease duration of under 2 months, and were aged 18 to 65 years. Patients with uncontrolled infections, other autoimmune diseases, pregnancy or lactation were excluded. Clinical symptoms, serum thyroxine and TRAb, thyroid ultrasound, and orbital computed tomography formed the basis for the diagnoses. PBMCs were separated from roughly 10 ml of fresh peripheral blood using Ficoll-Paque density gradient centrifugation. Total RNA was extracted using Trizol reagent, and RNA quality was assessed on an Agilent 2100 Bioanalyzer. The TCR beta CDR3 regions were amplified from RNA transcripts. A first-round RT-PCR of the TCR CDR3 used the HTBI primer set with the Qiagen OneStep RT-PCR kit. The libraries were constructed in a second round of multiplex PCR and then size-selected and purified. Libraries were sequenced paired-end with 100 bp reads on an Illumina HiSeq2000. The paper's data handling went like this. SOAPnuke was used to process the raw data, throwing out any read that contained adapters or uncalled bases, had a mean Phred below 15, or lacked an exact constant-primer or identifier match. COPE v1.2.5 was used to merge the high-quality paired reads, and each unique nucleotide sequence was defined as a clonotype. MiTCR v1.1 was used to align clonotypes to the IMGT TRBV, TRBD and TRBJ reference segments. Only V-J combinations with frequency above 0.0001, covering roughly 99% of repertoires, were analysed. The TCS score was defined as F50 (clonal expansion) divided by E x V (chaos), with BLOSUM62-based TCRdist calculated between CDR3 peptides within each V-J. Welch's t-statistics and random forest reduced roughly 500 V-J features to 10 to 15, which were used in a naive Bayes classifier (R e1071). TCRdb reprocessed the public reads (quality trimming at Q25 with fastp, clone calling with MiXCR) and kept in-frame beta chains. For every CDR3 protein sequence, its rows merge into one entry that carries the most common genes and DNA. The V and J calls and clone size are TCRdb's, not the authors'. The sample includes about 420,000 distinct CDR3 sequences, with approximately 15% observed a single time. The ten largest clones capture 5.3% of the sample.

Recombination connected TRBV6-2 or TRBV6-3 to TRBJ1-1, with no D gene named confidently. The sample comprised blood. The sequence was collected from a woman aged 18 to 35 with Graves' hyperthyroidism. The sequenced DNA: TGTGCCAGCAGTTACTCGACCCCTCCTGAAGCTTTCTTT. This codes for CASSYSTPPEAFF.